This T cell receptor (beta chain) was recovered during a study of OX40 agonist ivuxolimab in advanced cancers. With respect to the entire study: Ivuxolimab was a fully human IgG2 agonistic monoclonal antibody targeting the costimulatory receptor OX40 (CD134). Partial responses occurred in three dose-escalation patients, of whom one had hepatocellular carcinoma and two had cutaneous melanoma. Peripheral TCRbeta sequencing aimed to test whether ivuxolimab altered TCR sequence diversity and caused clonal T-cell expansion. The monotherapy dose-escalation portion (N ≈ 55 patients) of the phase I ivuxolimab trial is reported in the paper. In the dose-escalation cohort, approximately 80% of patients were male, and the mean age was roughly 56 years with a range of about 20 to 79. Among the 52 dose-escalation patients, around 20 had hepatocellular carcinoma, roughly 15 melanoma, 9 renal cell carcinoma and 9 head and neck cancer. Intravenous ivuxolimab was administered to patients every 2 weeks at six dose levels: 0.01, 0.1, 0.3, 1.5, 3 and 10 mg/kg. Patients were allowed to have had prior anti-PD-1, anti-PD-L1 or anti-CTLA-4 therapy, and around two fifths of the dose-escalation patients had been treated with checkpoint inhibitors. Results and caveats for the whole study, not just this receptor: At doses from 0.1 to 3.0 mg/kg, clonal expansion was seen in both CD4+ and CD8+ blood T cells between baseline and week 6. After ivuxolimab, CD8+ T cells had more expanded clones than CD4+ T cells on average. In the 0.1-3.0 mg/kg groups, partial responders had among the lowest normalized peripheral clonal expansion, particularly in CD8+ T cells. Low levels of normalized T-cell clonal expansion were also seen in some patients who did not respond. Antigen specificity was not determined for the clonally expanded peripheral T cells.

The trial excluded patients who had a history of autoimmune disease or who were on systemic immunosuppression. Peripheral blood for TCR sequencing was drawn from every dose cohort at baseline, at cycle 4 day 1 and at cycle 7 day 1. The samples were drawn from a first-in-human, open-label, multicenter phase I dose-escalation trial of ivuxolimab. Adults with locally advanced or metastatic head and neck squamous cell, hepatocellular, melanoma or renal cell carcinoma were enrolled in the trial. Before TCR sequencing, CD4+ and CD8+ T cells were separately sorted from peripheral blood. A single count supports this clone. Its antigen is still unknown. Within one base of it there is no much larger clone, and no base qualities were kept. Compared with germline, V lacks 0 bases and J lacks 5 bases; bases without a gene match: 8. Counted from cysteine to phenylalanine, this CDR3 has 16 amino acids. CDR3 DNA only is kept here, 48 bases in frame from base 1. The CDR1 and CDR2 encoded by the germline V gene are SGDLS and YYNGEE.

To sequence the TCRbeta CDR3 region, genomic DNA was isolated from the sorted cells. The immunoSEQ Assay was used to sequence the TCRbeta CDR3 regions. Not all clones reach the TCRdb copy of this immuneACCESS table, which keeps in-frame sequences only. Checked studies attribute under half of the gap to unresolved V genes and leave the rest unexplained. The sample profile shows around 97,000 clones; 70% to 90% of them were found once. The ten top clones hold roughly 5.5% of the sample. The clonotype originates from an adult with an advanced solid tumor such as melanoma, head and neck, liver or kidney cancer. Sample: CD4+ or CD8+ T cells sorted from blood, taken in a trial of the OX40 agonist ivuxolimab. The rearrangement joined TRBV9 to TRBJ1-3, and 7 bases in between align with TRBD1. The CDR3 is CASSVEFGGGRNTIYF. The DNA reads as follows: TGTGCCAGCAGCGTAGAATTCGGAGGGGGCAGAAACACCATATATTTT.